This entry concerns a single TCR beta chain. Its antigen is unknown. The sample originates from a study of OX40 agonist ivuxolimab in advanced cancers. Study results and caveats: A proportion of nonresponders additionally exhibited low normalized T-cell clonal expansion.

The data were produced by immunoSEQ multiplex PCR, yet TCRdb's version contains in-frame clones alone and is incomplete. Counted here are over 15,000 clones, 70% to 90% occurring once; the ten biggest clones make up roughly 4%. CDR1 and CDR2 from the germline V gene are SQVTM and ANQGSEA. CDR3 length equals 11 residues. Trimming removed 4 bases at V and 5 bases at J, with 5 bases between. This chain uses TRBV29-1 with TRBJ2-2; D is undetermined. The sample consisted of CD4+ or CD8+ T cells sorted from blood, taken in a trial of the OX40 agonist ivuxolimab. This clonotype was obtained from an adult with an advanced solid tumor such as melanoma, head and neck, liver or kidney cancer. The CDR3, as DNA: TGCAGCGTTGTTGTTACCGGGGAGCTGTTTTTT. Translation gives CSVVVTGELFF.